Listed here is a single TCR beta chain. This sample stems from a study of blood T cell repertoires in COVID-19. Study-wide background: Acute and convalescent COVID-19 specimens originated in the United States, Italy and Spain. In each case, the material was cDNA or gDNA derived from T cells, B-cell-depleted T cells, or PBMCs.

Sequencing was performed with immunoSEQ multiplex PCR; in TCRdb, only in-frame clones are kept and a portion is missing. The repertoire has 200,000 to 250,000 clones, 75% to 85% of them found once; the top ten carry around 8%. Germline V gene lookup returns CDR1 SGHTS and CDR2 YDEGEE. V gave up 5 bases and J gave up 0 bases, with 9 bases separating them. This CDR3 region has 14 residues. The rearrangement joins TRBV5-8 to TRBJ2-1; possible D gene TRBD2, 5 bases. The sequencing sample was made of peripheral blood. This TCR was recovered from a woman of 80 years or more with COVID-19, enrolled during active disease. This CDR3 is CASSRGNSYNEQFF. CDR3 DNA sequence: TGTGCCAGCAGTCGGGGTAACTCCTACAATGAGCAGTTCTTC.